These T cell receptor beta chains were read from a single sample in a study of beta chain features in type 1 diabetes. Repertoires were generated with immunoSEQ multiplex PCR, while TCRdb's copy carries only in-frame clones and drops some. The sample contains 970,000 or so clones, roughly 15% of which appear only once. Sequences were obtained from naive CD4+ T cells from blood. These receptors originate from a woman aged 18-29 years in good health. Each CDR3 is given with its conserved first and last residue. Each record gives: J gene, D gene, clone size, V gene, CDR3 protein, CDR3 DNA. D genes are given only for firm matches. Not every row has a clone size; where given, it reads once, few, many or a size class.

J gene: TRBJ1-2; D gene: -; clone size: -; V gene: TRBV7-2; CDR3 protein: CASSRQSYGYTF; CDR3 DNA: TGTGCCAGCAGCAGACAATCCTATGGCTACACCTTC
J gene: TRBJ1-2; D gene: TRBD1; clone size: few; V gene: TRBV14; CDR3 protein: CASSQVGTGGAGYTF; CDR3 DNA: TGTGCCAGCAGCCAAGTTGGGACAGGGGGCGCGGGCTACACCTTC
J gene: TRBJ2-4; D gene: TRBD1; clone size: -; V gene: TRBV28; CDR3 protein: CASSWDSRDIQYF; CDR3 DNA: TGTGCCAGCAGCTGGGACAGCCGCGACATTCAGTACTTC
J gene: TRBJ2-2; D gene: -; clone size: once; V gene: TRBV7-2; CDR3 protein: CASTWKDGELFF; CDR3 DNA: TGTGCCAGCACCTGGAAGGACGGGGAGCTGTTTTTT
J gene: TRBJ2-1; D gene: TRBD2; clone size: -; V gene: TRBV7-2; CDR3 protein: CATAQTSGGYNEQFF; CDR3 DNA: TGTGCCACAGCTCAGACTAGCGGGGGCTACAATGAGCAGTTCTTC
J gene: TRBJ2-5; D gene: -; clone size: few; V gene: TRBV7-9; CDR3 protein: CASSSRTGTQYF; CDR3 DNA: TGTGCCAGCAGCTCGCGGACCGGGACCCAGTACTTC
J gene: TRBJ2-5; D gene: -; clone size: -; V gene: TRBV5-1; CDR3 protein: CASSQTDSYQETQYF; CDR3 DNA: TGCGCCAGCAGCCAAACCGACAGTTATCAAGAGACCCAGTACTTC
J gene: TRBJ2-1; D gene: -; clone size: -; V gene: TRBV7-2; CDR3 protein: CASTFLATTYNEQFF; CDR3 DNA: TGTGCCAGCACCTTCCTAGCGACTACCTACAATGAGCAGTTCTTC
J gene: TRBJ1-1; D gene: -; clone size: few; V gene: TRBV19; CDR3 protein: CASSTSTKTEAFF; CDR3 DNA: TGTGCCAGTAGTACCTCGACCAAGACTGAAGCTTTCTTT
J gene: TRBJ2-7; D gene: TRBD1; clone size: few; V gene: TRBV7-2; CDR3 protein: CASSNRGAGYEQYF; CDR3 DNA: TGTGCCAGCAGCAACAGGGGGGCGGGCTACGAGCAGTACTTC
J gene: TRBJ2-1; D gene: -; clone size: few; V gene: TRBV4-3; CDR3 protein: CASSQERVRGNEQFF; CDR3 DNA: TGCGCCAGCAGCCAAGAGAGGGTGCGGGGTAATGAGCAGTTCTTC
J gene: TRBJ2-7; D gene: -; clone size: few; V gene: TRBV7-2; CDR3 protein: CASSTQIGDGLARYEQYF; CDR3 DNA: TGTGCCAGCAGCACGCAAATCGGGGACGGCCTTGCCCGATACGAGCAGTACTTC
J gene: TRBJ1-1; D gene: -; clone size: -; V gene: TRBV4-3; CDR3 protein: CASSQDFGVGAFF; CDR3 DNA: TGCGCCAGCAGCCAAGATTTTGGGGTAGGAGCTTTCTTT
J gene: TRBJ1-1; D gene: -; clone size: -; V gene: TRBV27; CDR3 protein: CASSPQGPDTEAFF; CDR3 DNA: TGTGCCAGCAGTCCGCAGGGGCCTGACACTGAAGCTTTCTTT
J gene: TRBJ2-5; D gene: -; clone size: -; V gene: TRBV10-3; CDR3 protein: CAISAVGETQYF; CDR3 DNA: TGTGCCATCAGTGCGGTTGGGGAGACCCAGTACTTC
J gene: TRBJ2-7; D gene: TRBD1; clone size: -; V gene: TRBV7-9; CDR3 protein: CASSLEGQAVGQYF; CDR3 DNA: TGTGCCAGCAGCTTAGAGGGACAGGCGGTAGGGCAGTACTTC
J gene: TRBJ1-2; D gene: -; clone size: few; V gene: TRBV11-2; CDR3 protein: CASSLVQGDTNYAFF; CDR3 DNA: TGTGCCAGCAGCTTAGTACAGGGAGACACCAATTACGCTTTCTTC
J gene: TRBJ2-2; D gene: TRBD1; clone size: -; V gene: TRBV9; CDR3 protein: CASRRGLTGELFF; CDR3 DNA: TGTGCCAGCCGCAGGGGGTTAACCGGGGAGCTGTTTTTT
J gene: TRBJ1-1; D gene: -; clone size: -; V gene: TRBV18; CDR3 protein: CASSSTGSTEAFF; CDR3 DNA: TGTGCCAGCTCATCAACAGGGAGCACTGAAGCTTTCTTT
J gene: TRBJ1-2; D gene: -; clone size: few; V gene: TRBV28; CDR3 protein: CASSPTGTVIYGYTF; CDR3 DNA: TGTGCCAGCAGTCCGACCGGGACGGTGATCTATGGCTACACCTTC
J gene: TRBJ2-5; D gene: -; clone size: few; V gene: TRBV6-1; CDR3 protein: CASSESGTQYF; CDR3 DNA: TGTGCCAGCAGTGAATCAGGGACCCAGTACTTC
J gene: TRBJ2-5; D gene: -; clone size: -; V gene: TRBV20-1; CDR3 protein: CSAGVQETQYF; CDR3 DNA: TGCAGTGCGGGAGTCCAAGAGACCCAGTACTTC
J gene: TRBJ2-1; D gene: -; clone size: -; V gene: TRBV18; CDR3 protein: CASSPGGYNEQFF; CDR3 DNA: TGTGCCAGCTCACCTGGAGGATACAATGAGCAGTTCTTC
J gene: TRBJ2-3; D gene: -; clone size: few; V gene: TRBV7-9; CDR3 protein: CASSLAGRDTQYF; CDR3 DNA: TGTGCCAGCAGCTTAGCTGGAAGGGATACGCAGTATTTT
J gene: TRBJ2-5; D gene: -; clone size: few; V gene: TRBV6-5; CDR3 protein: CASSYSKGAHWETQYF; CDR3 DNA: TGTGCCAGCAGTTACTCGAAAGGGGCCCATTGGGAGACCCAGTACTTC
J gene: TRBJ2-2; D gene: TRBD1; clone size: few; V gene: TRBV9; CDR3 protein: CASSGTLTGITGELFF; CDR3 DNA: TGTGCCAGCAGCGGAACGCTGACAGGGATCACCGGGGAGCTGTTTTTT
J gene: TRBJ1-2; D gene: TRBD1; clone size: few; V gene: TRBV15; CDR3 protein: CATSSRVGQINGYTF; CDR3 DNA: TGTGCCACCAGCAGCCGCGTGGGACAGATTAACGGCTACACCTTC
J gene: TRBJ2-2; D gene: TRBD2; clone size: few; V gene: TRBV7-9; CDR3 protein: CASRRAGDSPAGELFF; CDR3 DNA: TGTGCCAGCAGGCGAGCGGGAGACTCCCCCGCCGGGGAGCTGTTTTTT
J gene: TRBJ2-5; D gene: TRBD2; clone size: few; V gene: TRBV23-1; CDR3 protein: CASSPAGGQGQETQYF; CDR3 DNA: TGCGCCAGCAGTCCCGCGGGGGGGCAGGGGCAAGAGACCCAGTACTTC